This is a list of T cell receptor beta chains from one sample in a study of lymphopenia after photon versus proton radiotherapy. This table comes from immunoSEQ multiplex PCR, and its TCRdb copy is limited to in-frame clones, with some not included. The sample contains approximately 23,000 clones, 85% to 90% of which appear only once. The sample in question was peripheral blood, obtained from a patient treated with proton-based radiotherapy. The receptors originated from a man aged 80 or over with esophageal cancer. Each CDR3 is given with its conserved first and last residue. A D gene is named only where the DNA matches it firmly. A row's size may be missing; if present it is once, few, many or a size class.

clone size | J gene | V gene | D gene | CDR3 protein | CDR3 DNA
once | TRBJ1-1 | TRBV19 | NA | CASSIGLTEAFF | TGTGCCAGTAGTATCGGGCTCACTGAAGCTTTCTTT
NA | TRBJ2-3 | TRBV6-6 | TRBD2 | CASGLAALRDTQYF | TGTGCCAGCGGACTAGCGGCTCTCCGGGATACGCAGTATTTT
NA | TRBJ2-3 | TRBV9 | TRBD2 | CASSAGLAGVTDTQYF | TGTGCCAGCAGCGCGGGACTAGCGGGAGTGACAGATACGCAGTATTTT
NA | TRBJ2-7 | TRBV7-8 | NA | CASSLVGYEQYF | TGTGCCAGCAGCTTAGTGGGATACGAGCAGTACTTC
NA | TRBJ1-2 | TRBV11-2 | NA | CASSLEWGGFDYGYTF | TGTGCCAGCAGCTTAGAATGGGGCGGGTTTGATTATGGCTACACCTTC
NA | TRBJ2-3 | TRBV25-1 | NA | CASSARTSTDTQYF | TGTGCCAGCAGTGCTCGGACTAGCACAGATACGCAGTATTTT
NA | TRBJ1-5 | TRBV6-1 | NA | CATRLMHQPQHF | TGTGCCACCAGGCTAATGCATCAGCCCCAGCATTTT
NA | TRBJ2-2 | TRBV4-3 | NA | CASSQDPGYTGELFF | TGCGCCAGCAGCCAAGATCCTGGTTACACCGGGGAGCTGTTTTTT
NA | TRBJ2-3 | TRBV9 | NA | CASSVGQRGRPDTQYF | TGTGCCAGCAGCGTAGGTCAGAGGGGACGGCCAGATACGCAGTATTTT
NA | TRBJ2-5 | TRBV7-2 | NA | CATKTRNQETQYF | TGTGCCACCAAGACGAGGAATCAAGAGACCCAGTACTTC
NA | TRBJ2-5 | TRBV19 | NA | CASSQDYQETQYF | TGTGCCAGTAGCCAAGACTATCAAGAGACCCAGTACTTC
NA | TRBJ1-5 | TRBV18 | NA | CASSQGFSNQPQHF | TGTGCCAGCTCACAGGGGTTCAGCAATCAGCCCCAGCATTTT
once | TRBJ2-5 | TRBV30 | TRBD2 | CAWSVPHGGAAETQYF | TGTGCCTGGAGTGTTCCCCACGGGGGGGCCGCAGAGACCCAGTACTTC
NA | TRBJ1-3 | TRBV10-1 | NA | CASSPGVSGNTIYF | TGCGCCAGCAGCCCCGGGGTATCTGGAAACACCATATATTTT
NA | TRBJ2-7 | TRBV6-9 | NA | CASRPSGTYEQYF | TGTGCCAGCAGGCCCTCCGGGACCTACGAGCAGTACTTC
NA | TRBJ1-2 | TRBV29-1 | TRBD1 | CSVPPGQGGGYTF | TGCAGCGTTCCCCCGGGACAGGGGGGTGGCTACACCTTC
few | TRBJ1-2 | TRBV7-2 | NA | CASSLASGGGYTF | TGTGCCAGCAGCTTAGCGTCCGGGGGAGGCTACACCTTC
NA | TRBJ2-5 | TRBV2 | TRBD1 | CASSTDRVVETQYF | TGTGCCAGCAGTACAGACAGGGTGGTAGAGACCCAGTACTTC
NA | TRBJ2-3 | TRBV5-1 | NA | CASHTVLGYTQYF | TGCGCCAGCCACACTGTCCTAGGATATACGCAGTATTTT
NA | TRBJ1-1 | TRBV18 | NA | CASSPRPFTALNTEAFF | TGTGCCAGCTCACCACGGCCATTCACAGCCTTGAACACTGAAGCTTTCTTT
NA | TRBJ1-1 | TRBV5-6 | NA | CASSLYPGRGTEAFF | TGTGCCAGCAGCTTGTATCCAGGTCGTGGCACTGAAGCTTTCTTT
NA | TRBJ2-5 | TRBV10-3 | NA | CAISESGFWETQYF | TGTGCCATCAGTGAGTCTGGGTTTTGGGAGACCCAGTACTTC
NA | TRBJ2-7 | TRBV7-2 | NA | CASSLVGDGSYEQYF | TGTGCCAGCAGCTTAGTAGGGGACGGGTCCTACGAGCAGTACTTC
NA | TRBJ2-7 | TRBV11-2 | NA | CASSLGPSYEQYF | TGTGCCAGCAGCTTAGGTCCCAGCTACGAGCAGTACTTC
once | TRBJ1-6 | TRBV7-2 | NA | CASSSRRSSYNSPLHF | TGTGCCAGCAGCTCGCGACGGAGCTCCTATAATTCACCCCTCCACTTT
NA | TRBJ1-4 | TRBV2 | NA | CASSNQGGDEKLFF | TGTGCCAGCAGTAACCAGGGAGGAGATGAAAAACTGTTTTTT
NA | TRBJ2-7 | TRBV7-9 | NA | CASSLIGPGEQYF | TGTGCCAGCAGCTTAATAGGGCCGGGGGAGCAGTACTTC
NA | TRBJ1-2 | TRBV18 | TRBD1 | CASSPQGTGSYGYTF | TGTGCCAGCTCACCACAAGGGACAGGTTCCTATGGCTACACCTTC
NA | TRBJ2-3 | TRBV7-9 | TRBD2 | CASRPGLAGGLGTDTQYF | TGTGCCAGCAGACCGGGACTAGCGGGAGGGCTGGGCACAGATACGCAGTATTTT
NA | TRBJ1-1 | TRBV5-1 | NA | CASSLEGNTEAFF | TGCGCCAGCAGCTTGGAGGGGAACACTGAAGCTTTCTTT
NA | TRBJ2-1 | TRBV7-9 | NA | CASSFRAREQFF | TGTGCCAGCAGCTTCAGGGCTCGGGAGCAGTTCTTC
NA | TRBJ2-5 | TRBV15 | NA | CATSRALGETQYF | TGTGCCACCAGCAGAGCGCTGGGGGAGACCCAGTACTTC